Each of the 15 T cell receptor beta chains below was sequenced from the same sample in a study of cytomegalovirus exposure and HLA in healthy donors. The PCR was carried out with 60 Vbeta primers and 13 Jbeta primers. Method: immunoSEQ multiplex PCR; TCRdb's copy keeps in-frame clones and lacks some. The repertoire has about 130,000 clones, 83% of them found once; the top ten carry around 1.3%. The sample taken for sequencing was PBMCs. These receptors came from a girl aged 2-10 years in good health and CMV-seronegative.

The chain is built from TRBV5-8 and TRBJ2-1; weak D call: TRBD2 (5 bases). From germline, CDR1 is SGHTS and CDR2 YDEGEE. The CDR3 loop spans 14 amino acids. The ends were cut back, 0 bases at V and 4 bases at J, with 8 bases in the middle. The CDR3 sequence is CASSLVRGYNEQFF. Here the CDR3 DNA reads TGTGCCAGCAGCTTGGTTCGGGGATACAATGAGCAGTTCTTC.

This sequence joins TRBV14 and TRBJ2-3, with 9 bases fitting TRBD2. Germline-derived CDR1 and CDR2 are SGHDN and FVKESK. The CDR3 is made up of 15 amino acids. With 9 bases clipped from V and 3 bases from J, the junction kept 10 bases outside the gene matches. The CDR3: CASTRGTSSTDTQYF. The CDR3 nucleotides are TGTGCCAGTACCCGAGGGACTAGCAGTACAGATACGCAGTATTTT.

The CDR3 loop is CSVDTSGSRDEQFF. CDR3 in DNA: TGCAGCGTTGATACTAGCGGGAGTAGGGATGAGCAGTTCTTC. The rearrangement joins TRBV29-1 to TRBJ2-1; 11 positions match TRBD2. Looked up from germline, CDR1 is SQVTM and CDR2 is ANQGSEA. The CDR3 is 14 residues long. V gave up 3 bases and J gave up 8 bases; unmatched junction bases: 6.

The table lists this clone with a few counts. This chain uses TRBV9 with TRBJ2-3, with TRBD2 as a possible D gene (6 bases). Germline loops: CDR1 SGDLS, CDR2 YYNGEE. Trimming took off 4 bases at V and 3 bases at J, with 18 bases between the two ends. CDR3 length: 16 amino acids. The CDR3 loop is CASSPRRGGRTDTQYF. In DNA, the CDR3 is TGTGCCAGCAGCCCCCGGAGAGGAGGGCGTACAGATACGCAGTATTTT.

V usage is TRBV9 and J usage is TRBJ2-5; tentatively, D is TRBD2 (5 bases). CDR1 is SGDLS and CDR2 is YYNGEE in the germline V gene. This CDR3 has 17 amino acids. V was cut by 3 bases and J by 2 bases, with 20 bases left in between. CDR3 in amino acids: CASSGGAIEPSQETQYF. CDR3 nucleotide sequence: TGTGCCAGCAGCGGGGGAGCGATCGAGCCCTCGCAAGAGACCCAGTACTTC. Full variable domain (outside the CDR3, taken from reference TRBV9 and TRBJ2-5): DSGVTQTPKHLITATGQRVTLRCSPRSGDLSVYWYQQSLDQGLQFLIQYYNGEERAKGNILERFSAQQFPDLHSELNLSSLELGDSALYFCASSGGAIEPSQETQYFGPGTRLLVL.

This clone was detected only once. The chain couples TRBV28 to TRBJ2-2; a possible D gene is TRBD1 (6 bases). The CDR3 runs to 17 residues. CDR1 and CDR2 from the germline V gene are MDHEN and SYDVKM. Trimming took 3 bases from V and 5 from J, leaving 19 bases between them. DNA for the CDR3: TGTGCCAGCAGTTTCACAGGGCACAGAAGGTTAACCGGGGAGCTGTTTTTT. Amino acid sequence: CASSFTGHRRLTGELFF.

This clone has just one count. The chain recombines TRBV20-1 with TRBJ2-7; D might be TRBD2 (5 bases). This CDR3 has 11 residues. Per the germline V gene, CDR1 is DFQATT and CDR2 is SNEGSKA (reference sequence). V lost 6 bases and J 6 bases, leaving 12 bases between the germline ends. The CDR3 region has the DNA TGCAGTGCCGGGATAAGCAGCGAGCAGTACTTC. As protein: CSAGISSEQYF.

The gene calls are TRBV7-2 and TRBJ2-4; TRBD1 is a possible D gene (5 bases). The CDR3 consists of 15 residues. V gave up 1 base and J gave up 0 bases, with 7 bases separating them. CDR1 and CDR2 (germline): SGHTA, FQGNSA. The CDR3 is CASSLDRLAKNIQYF. DNA for the CDR3: TGTGCCAGCAGCTTAGACAGGCTAGCCAAAAACATTCAGTACTTC.

This chain joins TRBV2 and TRBJ2-1; the D gene is possibly TRBD1 (5 bases). The CDR3 consists of 16 residues. V shed 8 bases and J shed 0 bases, with 17 bases lying between them. The germline CDR1 and CDR2 sequences are SNHLY and FYNNEI. CDR3 protein: CASAAQGVVSYNEQFF. The CDR3 DNA reads TGTGCCAGCGCGGCGCAGGGTGTAGTCTCCTACAATGAGCAGTTCTTC.

V usage is TRBV5-1 and J usage is TRBJ2-1; 13 bases match TRBD2. The V gene end was trimmed by 3 bases and the J gene end by 7 bases; junction bases not matched to a gene: 4. The length of the CDR3 is 15 residues. Germline V gene sequence: CDR1 SGHRS, CDR2 YFSETQ. The CDR3 here is CASSSGLAGVNEQFF. The CDR3 region has the DNA TGCGCCAGCAGCTCAGGACTAGCGGGAGTAAATGAGCAGTTCTTC.

This chain connects TRBV20-1 to TRBJ1-1; possibly TRBD1 for D (5 bases). CDR3 size: 11 residues. Germline V gene data show CDR1 as DFQATT and CDR2 as SNEGSKA (reference sequence). The V and J ends lost 6 bases and 9 bases respectively, with 14 bases between them. CDR3 sequence (DNA): TGCAGTGCGGGGGGGGAGATCCAAGCTTTCTTT. Translated, it gives CSAGGEIQAFF.

The rearrangement uses TRBV6-1 and TRBJ2-7; D possibly corresponds to TRBD2 (6 bases). V lost 4 bases and J 6 bases, leaving 13 bases between the germline ends. CDR3 size: 13 residues. CDR1 and CDR2 from the germline V gene are MNHNS and SASEGT. The CDR3 DNA follows: TGTGCCAGCAGTGTGGAGGGACGCCGCGAGCAGTACTTC. Amino acid sequence: CASSVEGRREQYF.

J is TRBJ2-4 and V is TRBV5-6; the match to TRBD1 covers 10 bases. CDR3 length: 14 residues. Germline-derived CDR1 and CDR2 are SGHDT and YYEEEE. The V and J ends lost 4 bases and 6 bases, in that order; junction bases with no gene match: 4. The CDR3 DNA follows: TGTGCCAGCAGCCTGACAGGGGGCGGAAACATTCAGTACTTC. Translation: CASSLTGGGNIQYF.

V gene TRBV7-8 combines with J gene TRBJ2-7; tentative D call: TRBD1 (5 bases). The CDR3 has 13 residues. The V gene lost 5 bases and the J gene lost 6 bases, with 14 bases spanning the gap. Germline CDR1 and CDR2: SGHVS and FQNEAQ. The CDR3 DNA reads as TGTGCCAGCAGCCCCGACAGTATCCGCGAGCAGTACTTC. This sequence encodes CASSPDSIREQYF.

There are a few counts of this clone. As DNA, the CDR3 is TGTGCCATCAGTGAGAAGGGACAAGCTAATCAGCCCCAGCATTTT. Residues: CAISEKGQANQPQHF. J is TRBJ1-5 and V is TRBV10-3, with D tentatively TRBD1 (6 bases). The CDR3 loop spans 15 amino acids. Germline CDR1 and CDR2: ENHRY and SYGVKD. The germline V and J ends were trimmed by 2 bases and 4 bases, with 12 bases remaining between them.